These 9 T cell receptor beta chains share one sample of origin, sequenced in a study of T cells in tuberculosis. Sequencing used immunoSEQ multiplex PCR; TCRdb keeps in-frame clones, though not all of them. This sample has 35,000 to 50,000 clones, with approximately 94% found just once. Material for sequencing was PBMCs. These receptors came from a donor between 10 and 29 years old with latent tuberculosis or without tuberculosis infection. Some clones in this sample may be carry-over from other donors' samples.

The gene calls are TRBV7-9 and TRBJ1-4; 9 bases fit TRBD1. Germline loops: CDR1 SEHNR, CDR2 FQNEAQ (reference sequence). V trimming: 3 bases; J trimming: 4 bases; junction bases outside the gene matches: 0. This CDR3 contains 14 residues. The CDR3 is CASSLGQGNEKLFF. The CDR3 DNA reads TGTGCCAGCAGCTTGGGACAGGGTAATGAAAAACTGTTTTTT.

The genes are TRBV6-1 and TRBJ1-1; the D gene is possibly TRBD1 (6 bases). Germline V lookup: CDR1 MNHNS, CDR2 SASEGT. V shed 7 bases and J shed 1 base, with 13 bases lying between them. This CDR3 has 14 amino acids. CDR3 in amino acids: CASTELGGNTEAFF. In DNA form, the CDR3 reads TGTGCCAGCACCGAACTAGGGGGGAACACTGAAGCTTTCTTT.

Written as DNA, the CDR3 is TGTGCCAGCAGCTCAATGGACAGGGCCTACGAGCAGTACTTC. As protein: CASSSMDRAYEQYF. The V and J genes are TRBV7-9 and TRBJ2-7; 8 bases line up with TRBD1. V was pared by 4 bases and J by 2 bases, with 4 bases of the junction left unmatched. The CDR3 extends over 14 amino acids. Germline V CDR1 and CDR2: SEHNR, FQNEAQ (reference sequence).

The chain links TRBV7-3 to TRBJ2-7, with 7 bases fitting TRBD2. V was clipped by 4 bases and J by 3 bases; unmatched bases: 3. The CDR3 is 13 residues long. CDR1 is SGHTA, CDR2 FQGTGA, per germline. The CDR3 sequence is CASSSIAGYEQYF. The DNA for the CDR3 is TGTGCCAGCAGCTCGATAGCGGGCTACGAGCAGTACTTC.

This clone was recorded once. CDR3 in DNA: TGTGCCAGCAGTCCGAAGGGGCGCCTGAGCTCCTACAATGAGCAGTTCTTC. It translates to CASSPKGRLSSYNEQFF. The chain combines TRBV27 with TRBJ2-1, with a possible D match to TRBD1 (5 bases). The CDR3 has 17 amino acids. V lost 5 bases, J lost 0 bases, and 17 bases lay in between. The germline V gene encodes CDR1 MNHEY and CDR2 SMNVEV (reference sequence).

The chain has TRBV11-2 and TRBJ2-3; TRBD1 might be the D (6 bases). CDR3 length: 14 residues. V lost 5 bases and J lost 4, with 13 bases in between. From germline, CDR1 is SGHAT and CDR2 FQNNGV. The CDR3 reads CASSRGTFPDTQYF. In nucleotides, the CDR3 is TGTGCCAGCAGCCGAGGGACATTCCCAGATACGCAGTATTTT.

The V gene is TRBV18, the J gene TRBJ2-7; D call uncertain. The ends were cut back, 6 bases at V and 4 bases at J, with 10 bases in the middle. The CDR3 contains 12 residues. From germline, CDR1 is KGHSH and CDR2 LQKENI. This CDR3 is CASSPYSYEQYF. The CDR3 bases are TGTGCCAGCTCCCCCTATTCGTACGAGCAGTACTTC.

CDR3 sequence reads: CASGLLRKETQYF. The CDR3 DNA reads TGTGCTAGTGGTTTATTGCGGAAAGAGACCCAGTACTTC. The chain has TRBV12-5 and TRBJ2-5; D is unclear. V lost 3 bases, J lost 3 bases, and 8 bases lay in between. The CDR3 has 13 amino acids. Germline CDR1 reads LGHNT; CDR2 reads FRNRAP.

The gene calls are TRBV27 and TRBJ1-1; no clear D gene. This CDR3 comprises 14 residues. Germline CDR1 and CDR2: MNHEY and SMNVEV (reference sequence). The V end was cut by 5 bases, the J end by 1 base, with 11 bases between. The CDR3 sequence: CASSLRSGNTEAFF. The DNA of the CDR3 is TGTGCCAGCAGTCTACGGAGCGGGAACACTGAAGCTTTCTTT.